What follows are 10 T cell receptor beta chains derived from one specimen sequenced in a study of blood T cells in healthy people across ages. Then a second PCR, running roughly 7 to 11 cycles, was carried out with a sample-barcoded 5' primer and a J-beta primer mix. TCRdb re-called the 5' RACE reads with MiXCR, one entry per CDR3 protein. The top ten hold over 6.5% of the sample, which has about 1.4 million distinct CDR3 sequences, roughly 60% seen once. Sequencing was done on a sample of blood. Every receptor here comes from a man aged 18 to 30 in good health.

The chain joins TRBV20-1 to TRBJ1-2, with D hard to call. Germline V gene lookup returns CDR1 DFQATT and CDR2 SNEGSKA (reference sequence). The CDR3 is made up of 14 amino acids. V was shortened by 0 bases and J by 8 bases, with 16 bases between the two germline ends. The CDR3 DNA follows: TGCAGTGCTAGAGATCTCCTGGGTGGTAGGGGCTACACCTTC. Amino acids: CSARDLLGGRGYTF.

This chain joins TRBV3-1 and TRBJ2-4; a possible D gene is TRBD2 (6 bases). TRBJ2-7 matches the DNA end more closely, so the J call is doubtful. CDR1 and CDR2 from the germline V gene are LGHDT and YNNKEL (reference sequence). The CDR3 contains 15 residues. This CDR3 reads CASSQVGLDSYEQYF. The CDR3 DNA reads as TGTGCCAGCAGCCAAGTGGGACTTGACTCCTACGAGCAGTACTTC.

The chain is built from TRBV12-3 or TRBV12-4 and TRBJ2-7; the D gene is possibly TRBD2 (5 bases). This CDR3 spans 15 amino acids. V lost 5 bases, J lost 0 bases, and 14 bases lay in between. The CDR3, as DNA: TGTGCCAGCAGTCCCGGGGTCCTTAGCTCCTACGAGCAGTACTTC. Translating it yields CASSPGVLSSYEQYF.

This rearrangement joins TRBV2 to TRBJ2-5; D unclear. CDR3 length: 11 residues. Germline V lookup: CDR1 SNHLY, CDR2 FYNNEI. Between the trimmed V and J ends, which lost 6 bases and 4 bases, there was a span of 6 bases. The CDR3: CASRNVETQYF. CDR3 in DNA: TGTGCCAGCAGGAATGTAGAGACCCAGTACTTC.

As DNA, the CDR3 is TGTGCCAGCCGGCTCGGTAGCGGGACTTCCTACGAGCAGTACTTC. Translated, it gives CASRLGSGTSYEQYF. The V and J genes are TRBV2 and TRBJ2-1; TRBD2 agrees at 8 bases. The J call may be mistaken, given a closer DNA end match to TRBJ2-7. This CDR3 has 15 amino acids. The V gene's germline CDR1 is SNHLY and CDR2 FYNNEI.

This clonotype has just a few counts. The rearrangement links TRBV6-2 or TRBV6-3 to TRBJ1-5; D remains ambiguous. Per the germline V gene, CDR1 is MNHEY and CDR2 is SVGEGT. CDR3 length equals 16 residues. The V end was cut by 2 bases, the J end by 3 bases, with 14 bases between. The CDR3 DNA is TGTGCCAGCAGTTACCCAATGCGGAGGGACAATCAGCCCCAGCATTTT. As protein: CASSYPMRRDNQPQHF.

Points on this clonotype: Germline is not matched at one junction end, which may reflect a read error. The chain combines TRBV12-3 or TRBV12-4 with TRBJ2-1, with 10 positions matching TRBD2. This CDR3 is 14 amino acids long. This CDR3 is CASSLAGAIVEQFF. The CDR3 DNA is TGTGCCAGCAGTCTAGCGGGGGCGATAGTTGAGCAGTTCTTC.

The V gene is TRBV20-1, the J gene TRBJ2-5, with D uncertain. Germline assignment: CDR1 DFQATT and CDR2 SNEGSKA (reference sequence). This CDR3 region has 14 residues. Trimming left V 4 bases short and J 0 bases short, with 12 bases between. The CDR3 sequence: CSATNGWYQETQYF. In nucleotides, the CDR3 is TGCAGTGCTACCAACGGGTGGTACCAAGAGACCCAGTACTTC.

J is TRBJ2-7 and V is TRBV4-1; D gene uncertain. Germline values: CDR1 MGHRA, CDR2 YSYEKL. V was cut by 0 bases and J by 3 bases, with 9 bases left in between. This CDR3 spans 14 amino acids. CDR3 loop: CASSQDAEFYEQYF. In nucleotides, the CDR3 is TGCGCCAGCAGCCAAGATGCGGAATTCTACGAGCAGTACTTC.

DNA for the CDR3: TGCGCCAGTATGCTAGTCCCGGCACAGAATTGGGATGAGCAGTTCTTC. Translated: CASMLVPAQNWDEQFF. The rearrangement links TRBV4-1 to TRBJ2-1; D unresolved. Germline values: CDR1 MGHRA, CDR2 YSYEKL. The ends were cut back, 9 bases at V and 8 bases at J, with 26 bases in the middle. CDR3 length: 16 amino acids.